Each of the 26 T cell receptor beta chains below was sequenced from the same sample in a study of blood T cell repertoires in COVID-19. Some clones are missing from TCRdb's copy, which holds only in-frame ones; the method was immunoSEQ multiplex PCR. This sample yields 200,000 to 250,000 clones, of which 70% to 90% are seen a single time; around 13% belongs to the top ten. The sequenced sample was peripheral blood. The receptors were sampled from a human donor in a cohort sampled during active COVID-19.

This chain joins TRBV7-2 and TRBJ2-7, with 9 bases identical to TRBD2. V dropped 1 base and J dropped 2; count of bases not matched to a gene: 6. This CDR3 has 16 amino acids. The germline V gene has CDR1 SGHTA and CDR2 FQGNSA. CDR3 DNA: TGTGCCAGCAGCTTAGTAGGTGCGGGGGGGCCCTACGAGCAGTACTTC. Amino acid sequence: CASSLVGAGGPYEQYF.

The CDR3, as DNA: TGTGCCAGCAGCGTTTTACAACACTCCTACAATGAGCAGTTCTTC. Translation gives CASSVLQHSYNEQFF. This rearrangement joins TRBV9 to TRBJ2-1; D gene uncertain. Looked up from germline, CDR1 is SGDLS and CDR2 is YYNGEE. This CDR3 comprises 15 residues. Trimming removed 2 bases from V and 0 bases from J, with 9 bases in between. Filled out from reference TRBV9 and TRBJ2-1, the complete variable domain reads DSGVTQTPKHLITATGQRVTLRCSPRSGDLSVYWYQQSLDQGLQFLIQYYNGEERAKGNILERFSAQQFPDLHSELNLSSLELGDSALYFCASSVLQHSYNEQFFGPGTRLTVL.

The genes are TRBV7-2 and TRBJ1-2, with 9 positions matching TRBD1. CDR1 SGHTA and CDR2 FQGNSA come from the germline V gene. This CDR3 is built from 13 residues. With 5 bases clipped from V and 5 bases from J, the junction kept 3 bases outside the gene matches. DNA for the CDR3: TGTGCCAGCAGCGTCGGGACAGGGTATGGCTACACCTTC. Translation: CASSVGTGYGYTF.

The rearrangement links TRBV19 to TRBJ1-1; D unclear. Trimming pared 3 bases from V and 1 base from J, leaving 9 bases between. The CDR3 spans 14 residues. From germline, CDR1 is LNHDA and CDR2 SQIVND (reference sequence). The CDR3 DNA reads as TGTGCCAGTAGTATCCGGCGGAGGAACACTGAAGCTTTCTTT. The encoded protein is CASSIRRRNTEAFF.

The chain combines TRBV29-1 with TRBJ1-1; a weak D match, TRBD1 (5 bases). CDR1 and CDR2 (germline): SQVTM, ANQGSEA. The CDR3 runs 13 residues. V was cut by 7 bases and J by 0 bases, with 12 bases left in between. The CDR3 spells CSGTPVVNTEAFF. CDR3 bases: TGCAGCGGGACACCCGTGGTGAACACTGAAGCTTTCTTT. Together with reference TRBV29-1 and TRBJ1-1, the CDR3 gives the full variable domain: SAVISQKPSRDICQRGTSLTIQCQVDSQVTMMFWYRQQPGQSLTLIATANQGSEATYESGFVIDKFPISRPNLTFSTLTVSNMSPEDSSIYLCSGTPVVNTEAFFGQGTRLTVV.

In DNA, the CDR3 is TGTGCCAGCATCCACGGAGGGCGCCAGAACACCGGGGAGCTGTTTTTT. Its protein is CASIHGGRQNTGELFF. V usage is TRBV6-6 and J usage is TRBJ2-2; possibly TRBD2 for D (6 bases). The CDR3 totals 16 residues. Trimming pared 7 bases from V and 1 base from J, leaving 16 bases between. CDR1 is MNHNY, CDR2 SVGAGI, per germline (reference sequence).

The V gene is TRBV6-5, the J gene TRBJ1-5; TRBD1 matches 7 bases. Per germline, CDR1 MNHEY and CDR2 SVGAGI. The ends lost 4 bases at V and 2 bases at J; junction bases unmatched: 5. This CDR3 contains 15 residues. CDR3 coding DNA: TGTGCCAGCAGTTCTCACGGACAGGGCAATCAGCCCCAGCATTTT. Protein: CASSSHGQGNQPQHF.

V usage is TRBV4-2 and J usage is TRBJ2-1, with D hard to call. The length of the CDR3 is 13 residues. Germline lookup yields CDR1 LGHNA and CDR2 YNFKEQ. V shed 3 bases and J shed 7 bases, with 10 bases lying between them. CDR3 loop: CASSQANRNEQFF. CDR3 coding DNA: TGTGCCAGCAGCCAGGCAAATCGTAATGAGCAGTTCTTC.

This clone was found a few times. This rearrangement joins TRBV3-1 (or the pseudogene TRBV3-2) to TRBJ2-1; D may be TRBD2 (6 bases). There are 14 residues in the CDR3. The germline V gene has CDR1 LGHDT and CDR2 YNNKEL (reference sequence). Trimming cost V 1 base and J 8 bases, with 12 bases left between them. The CDR3 bases are TGTGCCAGCAGCCAAGTGGGGGGAAGGGATGAGCAGTTCTTC. This encodes CASSQVGGRDEQFF.

The V and J genes are TRBV5-1 and TRBJ1-3; possible D gene TRBD1, 6 bases. Germline loops: CDR1 SGHRS, CDR2 YFSETQ. The CDR3 spans 14 residues. Trimming removed 7 bases at V and 3 bases at J, with 14 bases between. In nucleotides, the CDR3 is TGCGCCAGCGCCGACCCACAGGGTGGAAACACCATATATTTT. Translating it yields CASADPQGGNTIYF.

The CDR3 region has the DNA TGTGCCAGCAGTGAGTCAGTGAACACTGAAGCTTTCTTT. As protein: CASSESVNTEAFF. The gene calls are TRBV25-1 and TRBJ1-1; D is ambiguous. V lost 3 bases and J 0 bases, leaving 5 bases between the germline ends. Per germline, CDR1 MGHDK and CDR2 SYGVNS. The CDR3 runs 13 residues.

Only a few counts were recorded for this clone. The rearrangement uses TRBV6-2 or TRBV6-3 and TRBJ2-2, with D possibly matching TRBD1 (6 bases). Germline CDR1 and CDR2: MNHEY and SVGEGT. V lost 5 bases to trimming and J lost 3 bases, with 16 bases between them. The CDR3 extends over 16 amino acids. CDR3 loop: CASSALVGADTGELFF. The CDR3 DNA is TGTGCCAGCAGTGCCCTTGTGGGGGCGGACACCGGGGAGCTGTTTTTT.

This chain uses TRBV10-3 with TRBJ1-2; the match to TRBD1 covers 9 bases. Per the germline V gene, CDR1 is ENHRY and CDR2 is SYGVKD. The CDR3 is 15 amino acids. V lost 0 bases and J lost 3; bases outside the gene matches: 2. CDR3 sequence: CAISESGQGDYGYTF. The CDR3 DNA follows: TGTGCCATCAGTGAGTCGGGACAGGGAGACTATGGCTACACCTTC.

This rearrangement joins TRBV30 to TRBJ1-1, with D possibly TRBD1 on 6 matching bases. There are 13 residues in the CDR3. V dropped 6 bases and J dropped 1 base, with 12 bases sitting between them. The germline V gene has CDR1 GTSNPN and CDR2 SVGIG (reference sequence). The CDR3, as DNA: TGTGCCTGCATTGGACAGCCGAACACTGAAGCTTTCTTT. This encodes CACIGQPNTEAFF. Together with reference TRBV30 and TRBJ1-1, the CDR3 gives the full variable domain: SQTIHQWPATLVQPVGSPLSLECTVEGTSNPNLYWYRQAAGRGLQLLFYSVGIGQISSEVPQNLSASRPQDRQFILSSKKLLLSDSGFYLCACIGQPNTEAFFGQGTRLTVV.

The gene calls are TRBV14 and TRBJ2-7, with TRBD2 matching over 8 bases. The CDR3 contains 14 residues. The trim removed 4 bases at V and 2 bases at J, leaving 4 bases unmatched. The germline CDR1 and CDR2 sequences are SGHDN and FVKESK. In DNA, the CDR3 is TGTGCCAGCAGCCTTAGCGGGGTTCCCTACGAGCAGTACTTC. It is translated as CASSLSGVPYEQYF.

The chain combines TRBV21-1 with TRBJ1-5; the table's D gene call, TRBD1, was not cross checked with the DNA. TRBV21-1 is a listed pseudogene. The CDR3 runs to 11 residues. DNA of the CDR3: TGTGCCAGACAGGGAAATCAGCCCCAGCATTTT. Translating gives CARQGNQPQHF.

This clone was counted a single time. The V call is TRBV18, the J call TRBJ1-2; maybe TRBD1 (5 bases). Looked up from germline, CDR1 is KGHSH and CDR2 is LQKENI. The CDR3 totals 13 residues. V was cut by 3 bases and J by 2 bases, with 7 bases left in between. The CDR3 is CASSPTENYGYTF. For the CDR3, the DNA is TGTGCCAGCTCACCGACAGAAAACTATGGCTACACCTTC. Filled out from reference TRBV18 and TRBJ1-2, the complete variable domain reads NAGVMQNPRHLVRRRGQEARLRCSPMKGHSHVYWYRQLPEEGLKFMVYLQKENIIDESGMPKERFSAEFPKEGPSILRIQQVVRGDSAAYFCASSPTENYGYTFGSGTRLTVV.

The rearrangement links TRBV7-8 to TRBJ1-2; D is possibly TRBD1 (5 bases). V shed 1 base and J shed 5 bases, with 11 bases lying between them. Germline V gives CDR1 SGHVS, CDR2 FQNEAQ. This CDR3 region has 14 residues. CDR3 DNA sequence: TGTGCCAGCAGCTTAGTCTCAGGGAATTATGGCTACACCTTC. Translation: CASSLVSGNYGYTF.

The rearrangement joins TRBV28 to TRBJ2-7; D possibly corresponds to TRBD2 (6 bases). V shed 7 bases and J shed 7 bases, with 17 bases lying between them. From germline, CDR1 is MDHEN and CDR2 SYDVKM. The CDR3 has 13 amino acids. The CDR3 region is CASNVAVFGEQYF. CDR3 nucleotides: TGTGCCAGCAATGTAGCGGTTTTCGGGGAGCAGTACTTC.

The chain couples TRBV3-1 (or the pseudogene TRBV3-2) to TRBJ1-1, with D unclear. CDR1 and CDR2 from the germline V gene are LGHDT and YNNKEL (reference sequence). CDR3 length: 15 amino acids. The V gene lost 1 base and the J gene lost 1 base, with 10 bases spanning the gap. The CDR3 spells CASSQGGSSNTEAFF. Written as DNA, the CDR3 is TGTGCCAGCAGCCAAGGTGGCTCATCGAACACTGAAGCTTTCTTT.

The rearrangement links TRBV19 to TRBJ2-6; 9 nucleotides align to TRBD1. CDR1 LNHDA and CDR2 SQIVND come from the germline V gene (reference sequence). V lost 4 bases and J lost 0; bases outside the gene matches: 7. The CDR3 runs to 18 residues. The CDR3 here is CASSTGTGLSSGANVLTF. In DNA form, the CDR3 reads TGTGCCAGTAGTACCGGGACAGGGCTTAGCTCTGGGGCCAACGTCCTGACTTTC. The whole variable domain, filled in from reference TRBV19 and TRBJ2-6, reads DGGITQSPKYLFRKEGQNVTLSCEQNLNHDAMYWYRQDPGQGLRLIYYSQIVNDFQKGDIAEGYSVSREKKESFPLTVTSAQKNPTAFYLCASSTGTGLSSGANVLTFGAGSRLTVL.

The chain uses TRBV20-1 and TRBJ2-1; D remains ambiguous. The germline V gene encodes CDR1 DFQATT and CDR2 SNEGSKA (reference sequence). This CDR3 has 14 amino acids. The V end was cut by 3 bases, the J end by 3 bases, with 12 bases between. DNA of the CDR3: TGCAGTGCTAGTACAGCCTTATTCTACAATGAGCAGTTCTTC. Amino acids: CSASTALFYNEQFF.

This clone was observed a handful of times. The V call is TRBV11-2, the J call TRBJ1-3, with D unclear. The CDR3 has 13 amino acids. Deletions cut 8 bases from V and 2 bases from J, with 10 bases between. Per germline, CDR1 SGHAT and CDR2 FQNNGV. CDR3 nucleotides: TGTGCCAGCTACCTGGGAGCTGGAAACACCATATATTTT. It specifies CASYLGAGNTIYF.

The V and J genes are TRBV7-9 and TRBJ2-1; 8 positions agree with TRBD1. The CDR3 totals 15 residues. J was trimmed by 3 bases and V by 3 bases; bases with no gene match: 4. Per the germline V gene, CDR1 is SEHNR and CDR2 is FQNEAQ (reference sequence). This CDR3 is CASSLRTGNYNEQFF. The CDR3 nucleotides read TGTGCCAGCAGCTTGAGGACAGGGAACTACAATGAGCAGTTCTTC.

The chain has TRBV18 and TRBJ2-5; D gene unclear. Germline V gene sequence: CDR1 KGHSH, CDR2 LQKENI. V lost 4 bases, J lost 3 bases, and 9 bases lay in between. The CDR3 totals 13 residues. CDR3 nucleotide sequence: TGTGCCAGCTCACGGGCAGCAGAAGAGACCCAGTACTTC. Translated, it gives CASSRAAEETQYF.

The chain couples TRBV29-1 to TRBJ1-2; TRBD1 agrees at 7 bases. The V gene end was trimmed by 7 bases and the J gene end by 7 bases; junction bases not matched to a gene: 9. The CDR3 covers 12 residues. The germline V gene encodes CDR1 SQVTM and CDR2 ANQGSEA. The CDR3 sequence: CSALDRLGGYTF. The CDR3 DNA is TGCAGCGCCTTGGACAGGTTGGGTGGCTACACCTTC. Variable domain in full (rest from reference TRBV29-1 and TRBJ1-2): SAVISQKPSRDICQRGTSLTIQCQVDSQVTMMFWYRQQPGQSLTLIATANQGSEATYESGFVIDKFPISRPNLTFSTLTVSNMSPEDSSIYLCSALDRLGGYTFGSGTRLTVV.